This T cell receptor beta chain was retrieved from a study of cytomegalovirus exposure and HLA in healthy donors. At the level of the study: The study placed 80% to 90% of its approximately 360 genotyped donors in the Caucasian-associated ancestry cluster. Study observations and caveats: Being productive about 87% or about 30% of the time was typical of most TCR beta V segments in an earlier analysis. Later analysis showed TCR association rates varying by HLA locus, highest for DRB1 and lowest for HLA-C.

To note about this clone: Its cognate antigen is unknown.

The CDR3 contains 12 residues. V was shortened by 6 bases and J by 1 base, with 10 bases between the two germline ends. Germline loops: CDR1 SQVTM, CDR2 ANQGSEA. PCR used 60 Vbeta primers and 13 Jbeta primers. Here immunoSEQ multiplex PCR was the method, and the copy in TCRdb shows in-frame clones only, minus some. This table has about 100,000 clones, 60% to 80% appearing once. The genes are TRBV29-1 and TRBJ2-7; TRBD1 is a possible D gene (6 bases). The clonotype was recovered from a man between 60 and 75 years old in good health and CMV-seropositive. The sequenced material came from PBMCs. The CDR3 reads CSVATGSYEQYF. The CDR3 DNA reads TGCAGCGTAGCTACAGGGTCCTACGAGCAGTACTTC.